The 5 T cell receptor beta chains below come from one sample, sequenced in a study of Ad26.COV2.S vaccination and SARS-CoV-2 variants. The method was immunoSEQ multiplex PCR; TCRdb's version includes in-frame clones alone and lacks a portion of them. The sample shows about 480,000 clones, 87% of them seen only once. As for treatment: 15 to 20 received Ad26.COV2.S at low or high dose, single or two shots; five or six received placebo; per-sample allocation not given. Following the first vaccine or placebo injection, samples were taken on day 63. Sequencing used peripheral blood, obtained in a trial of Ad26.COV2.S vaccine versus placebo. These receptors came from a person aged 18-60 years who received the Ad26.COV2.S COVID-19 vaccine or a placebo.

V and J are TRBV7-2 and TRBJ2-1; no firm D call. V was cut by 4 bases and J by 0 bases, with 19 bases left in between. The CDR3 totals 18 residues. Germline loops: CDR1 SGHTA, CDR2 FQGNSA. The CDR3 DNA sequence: TGTGCCAGCAGCTCAAACCTCCGGGCCCACCCCTCCTACAATGAGCAGTTCTTC. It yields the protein CASSSNLRAHPSYNEQFF.

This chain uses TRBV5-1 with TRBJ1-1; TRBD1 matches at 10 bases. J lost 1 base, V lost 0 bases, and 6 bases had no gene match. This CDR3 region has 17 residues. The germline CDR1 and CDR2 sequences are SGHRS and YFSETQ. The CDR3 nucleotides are TGCGCCAGCAGCTTGGGTGGGACAGGGGCGCAGAACACTGAAGCTTTCTTT. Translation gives CASSLGGTGAQNTEAFF.

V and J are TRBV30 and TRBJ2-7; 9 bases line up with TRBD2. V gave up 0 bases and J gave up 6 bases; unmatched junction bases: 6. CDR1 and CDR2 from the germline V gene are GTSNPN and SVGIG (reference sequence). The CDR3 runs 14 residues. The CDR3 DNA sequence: TGTGCCTGGAGTGTTCCTCGAGCGGGAGGCGAGCAGTACTTC. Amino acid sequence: CAWSVPRAGGEQYF.

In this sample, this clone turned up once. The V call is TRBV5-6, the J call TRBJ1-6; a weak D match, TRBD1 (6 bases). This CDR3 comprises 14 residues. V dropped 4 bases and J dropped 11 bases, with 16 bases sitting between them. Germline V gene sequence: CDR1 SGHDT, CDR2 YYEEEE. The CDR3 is CASSLDRGGPPLHF. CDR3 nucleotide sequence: TGTGCCAGCAGCCTCGACCGCGGGGGGCCACCCCTCCACTTT. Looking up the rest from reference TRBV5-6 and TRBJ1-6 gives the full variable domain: DAGVTQSPTHLIKTRGQQVTLRCSPKSGHDTVSWYQQALGQGPQFIFQYYEEEERQRGNFPDRFSGHQFPNYSSELNVNALLLGDSALYLCASSLDRGGPPLHFGNGTRLTVT.

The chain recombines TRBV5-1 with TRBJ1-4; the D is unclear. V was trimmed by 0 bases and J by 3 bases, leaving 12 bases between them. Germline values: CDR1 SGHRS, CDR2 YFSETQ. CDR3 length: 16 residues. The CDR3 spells CASSLAREGANEKLFF. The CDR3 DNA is TGCGCCAGCAGCTTGGCCCGAGAGGGAGCTAATGAAAAACTGTTTTTT.